These 22 T cell receptor beta chains originate from one sample sequenced in a study of blood T cell repertoires in COVID-19 (dated by TCRdb to about 2020). The library was built by means of the immunoSEQ multiplex PCR assay. TCRdb holds this immuneACCESS table with in-frame rearrangements only. Some clones are missing; in checked studies, unresolved V genes explain under half, and the rest has no known cause. This sample has 200,000 to 250,000 clones in its table, and 80% to 90% of those were observed once. 4.5% to 5% of the sample belongs to the ten largest clones. Sequencing was carried out using PBMCs or T cells enriched from blood (not recorded which). These receptors were collected from a woman between 50 and 59 years old who had been exposed to COVID-19.

The chain combines TRBV11-2 with TRBJ1-1; 11 positions match TRBD1. CDR1 is SGHAT and CDR2 is FQNNGV in the germline V gene. After removal of 5 bases from V and 11 bases from J, the junction contained 7 bases not matched to a gene. The CDR3 sequence is 13 residues long. CDR3 DNA sequence: TGTGCCAGCAGCGAGGGACAGGGGGTACGGGCTTTCTTT. It codes for CASSEGQGVRAFF.

V gene TRBV2 combines with J gene TRBJ1-1; possibly TRBD1 for D (5 bases). Trimming cost V 3 bases and J 4 bases, with 12 bases left between them. Germline CDR1 reads SNHLY; CDR2 reads FYNNEI. This CDR3 spans 14 amino acids. DNA for the CDR3: TGTGCCAGCAGTGACAGGGACGGGGGCACTGAAGCTTTCTTT. Protein sequence: CASSDRDGGTEAFF.

The rearrangement links TRBV5-5 to TRBJ2-1; D possibly corresponds to TRBD1 (6 bases). The CDR3 contains 14 residues. The germline CDR1 and CDR2 sequences are SGHKS and YYEKEE (reference sequence). The V end was cut by 2 bases, the J end by 9 bases, with 15 bases between. CDR3 coding DNA: TGTGCCAGCAGCTTAACAGGGTTCAAGGGTGAGCAGTTCTTC. Its protein is CASSLTGFKGEQFF.

This sequence joins TRBV9 and TRBJ2-3, with 9 bases fitting TRBD2. The CDR3 contains 16 residues. The germline CDR1 and CDR2 sequences are SGDLS and YYNGEE. The V gene end was trimmed by 0 bases and the J gene end by 0 bases; junction bases not matched to a gene: 2. The CDR3 nucleotides are TGTGCCAGCAGCGTAGCTAGCGGGGATAGCACAGATACGCAGTATTTT. Its protein is CASSVASGDSTDTQYF. Using reference TRBV9 and TRBJ2-3 for the parts outside the CDR3, the full variable domain is DSGVTQTPKHLITATGQRVTLRCSPRSGDLSVYWYQQSLDQGLQFLIQYYNGEERAKGNILERFSAQQFPDLHSELNLSSLELGDSALYFCASSVASGDSTDTQYFGPGTRLTVL.

The chain is built from TRBV5-1 and TRBJ1-5; the match to TRBD1 covers 9 bases. Germline V gene data show CDR1 as SGHRS and CDR2 as YFSETQ. There are 14 residues in the CDR3. V was pared by 2 bases and J by 5 bases, with 2 bases of the junction left unmatched. The DNA for the CDR3 is TGCGCCAGCAGCTTTACAGGGGGCGATCAGCCCCAGCATTTT. It translates to CASSFTGGDQPQHF. Supplemented by reference TRBV5-1 and TRBJ1-5, the full variable domain reads KAGVTQTPRYLIKTRGQQVTLSCSPISGHRSVSWYQQTPGQGLQFLFEYFSETQRNKGNFPGRFSGRQFSNSRSEMNVSTLELGDSALYLCASSFTGGDQPQHFGDGTRLSIL.

This chain joins TRBV13 and TRBJ1-1, with D hard to call. Germline CDR1 reads PRHDT; CDR2 reads FYEKMQ (reference sequence). The CDR3 has 15 amino acids. Trimming removed 0 bases from V and 0 bases from J, with 8 bases in between. The DNA of the CDR3 is TGTGCCAGCAGCTTAGGCCTTAGTATGAACACTGAAGCTTTCTTT. As protein: CASSLGLSMNTEAFF. Full variable domain (rest looked up from reference TRBV13 and TRBJ1-1): AAGVIQSPRHLIKEKRETATLKCYPIPRHDTVYWYQQGPGQDPQFLISFYEKMQSDKGSIPDRFSAQQFSDYHSELNMSSLELGDSALYFCASSLGLSMNTEAFFGQGTRLTVV.

The chain has TRBV4-1 and TRBJ1-4, with 8 positions matching TRBD1. Germline CDR1 is MGHRA and CDR2 is YSYEKL. CDR3 length: 15 residues. Trimming cost V 4 bases and J 7 bases; bases outside gene matches: 8. The chain's CDR3 is CASSRSQGASEKLFF. CDR3 sequence (DNA): TGCGCCAGCAGCCGGTCGCAGGGGGCTTCTGAAAAACTGTTTTTT.

The chain uses TRBV18 and TRBJ1-1; D is possibly TRBD1 (5 bases). CDR3 size: 13 residues. With 2 bases removed from V and 7 bases from J, the gap between germline ends came to 11 bases. Germline V CDR1 and CDR2: KGHSH, LQKENI. The CDR3 nucleotides read TGTGCCAGCTCACCATACGAAGACAGTGAAGCTTTCTTT. This encodes CASSPYEDSEAFF.

This clone was found a few times. The rearrangement links TRBV7-8 to TRBJ2-5; D unresolved. V gave up 5 bases and J gave up 0 bases, with 7 bases separating them. Looked up from germline, CDR1 is SGHVS and CDR2 is FQNEAQ. The CDR3 length is 13 residues. The CDR3 nucleotides read TGTGCCAGCAGCCGTGACAACCAAGAGACCCAGTACTTC. Protein product: CASSRDNQETQYF.

The chain employs TRBV18 and TRBJ2-3; D gene uncertain. With 0 bases removed from V and 1 base from J, the gap between germline ends came to 5 bases. The CDR3 has 14 amino acids. Germline V gene sequence: CDR1 KGHSH, CDR2 LQKENI. CDR3 residues: CASSPPAGTDTQYF. The DNA for the CDR3 is TGTGCCAGCTCACCACCCGCGGGCACAGATACGCAGTATTTT.

The chain employs TRBV9 and TRBJ1-4; D not resolved. Germline V CDR1 and CDR2: SGDLS, YYNGEE. The CDR3 contains 13 residues. Trimming removed 0 bases from V and 8 bases from J, with 8 bases in between. The CDR3 reads CASSVDIGEKLFF. Written as DNA, the CDR3 is TGTGCCAGCAGCGTAGACATTGGCGAAAAACTGTTTTTT.

This rearrangement joins TRBV7-9 to TRBJ1-1; a weak D match, TRBD1 (6 bases). V gave up 1 base and J gave up 10 bases, with 7 bases separating them. Germline CDR1 is SEHNR and CDR2 is FQNEAQ (reference sequence). The CDR3 totals 11 residues. CDR3 residues: CASSLVQGAFF. Written as DNA, the CDR3 is TGTGCCAGCAGCTTAGTACAGGGAGCTTTCTTT.

This clone was seen a single time. The chain has TRBV12-3 or TRBV12-4 and TRBJ2-1, with D hard to call. Trimming pared 6 bases from V and 5 bases from J, leaving 11 bases between. The CDR3 consists of 13 residues. The CDR3 DNA reads TGTGCCAGCAGACAAGGCCAGGACAATGAGCAGTTCTTC. This encodes CASRQGQDNEQFF.

The V gene is TRBV4-1, the J gene TRBJ1-5, with D uncertain. The CDR3 spans 15 residues. CDR1 MGHRA and CDR2 YSYEKL come from the germline V gene. V dropped 1 base and J dropped 5 bases, with 12 bases sitting between them. The DNA of the CDR3 is TGCGCCAGCAGCCAAGCTTCAGGTTTCGATCAGCCCCAGCATTTT. Protein product: CASSQASGFDQPQHF.

The rearrangement uses TRBV7-2 and TRBJ1-2; D is undetermined. Germline CDR1 reads SGHTA; CDR2 reads FQGNSA. V was trimmed by 5 bases and J by 0 bases, leaving 13 bases between them. This CDR3 comprises 15 residues. CDR3 DNA sequence: TGTGCCAGCAGCCCTAGTGAAGCGGCTAACTATGGCTACACCTTC. This encodes CASSPSEAANYGYTF.

V usage is TRBV7-2 and J usage is TRBJ2-7; D remains ambiguous. V shed 5 bases and J shed 0 bases, with 23 bases lying between them. The germline V gene has CDR1 SGHTA and CDR2 FQGNSA. This CDR3 region has 18 residues. The CDR3 DNA sequence: TGTGCCAGCAGCCCCATAGTCTCATGGCGGATAAACTCCTACGAGCAGTACTTC. Translated, it gives CASSPIVSWRINSYEQYF.

V and J are TRBV29-1 and TRBJ2-5; 7 bases fit TRBD1. The CDR3 loop spans 12 amino acids. Germline V gives CDR1 SQVTM, CDR2 ANQGSEA. This CDR3 reads CSFRGLKETQYF. The CDR3 nucleotides are TGCAGTTTCAGGGGGTTGAAAGAGACCCAGTACTTC.

V and J are TRBV12-5 and TRBJ1-2; TRBD1 matches at 8 bases. V shed 6 bases and J 2 bases; nucleotides not matched to a gene: 8. Per germline, CDR1 LGHNT and CDR2 FRNRAP. The CDR3 runs to 15 residues. The chain's CDR3 is CASGQRTGQNYGYTF. The CDR3 DNA reads TGTGCTAGTGGCCAAAGGACAGGGCAAAACTATGGCTACACCTTC.

V gene TRBV6-5 combines with J gene TRBJ1-1; tentative D call: TRBD1 (5 bases). This CDR3 region has 13 residues. The germline V and J ends were trimmed by 6 bases and 0 bases, with 8 bases remaining between them. From germline, CDR1 is MNHEY and CDR2 SVGAGI. The CDR3 protein is CASRETVNTEAFF. CDR3 nucleotides: TGTGCCAGCAGGGAGACAGTGAACACTGAAGCTTTCTTT.

The V call is TRBV6-5, the J call TRBJ1-6, with D possibly being TRBD1 (5 bases). CDR1 and CDR2 from the germline V gene are MNHEY and SVGAGI. CDR3 length equals 14 residues. The V end was cut by 6 bases, the J end by 5 bases, with 11 bases between. CDR3 amino acids: CASRVQANNSPLHF. CDR3 DNA: TGTGCCAGCAGGGTACAGGCGAATAATTCACCCCTCCACTTT.

The rearrangement joins TRBV7-2 to TRBJ2-5, with TRBD2 as a possible D gene (5 bases). CDR3 size: 13 residues. The germline CDR1 and CDR2 sequences are SGHTA and FQGNSA. V gave up 5 bases and J gave up 2 bases, with 9 bases separating them. CDR3 nucleotide sequence: TGTGCCAGCAGCAGGCGGGTACAAGAGACCCAGTACTTC. As protein: CASSRRVQETQYF.

The chain links TRBV4-3 to TRBJ1-1, with a weak D call TRBD1 (6 bases). Germline V CDR1 and CDR2: LGHNA, YSLEER. There are 16 residues in the CDR3. V gave up 1 base and J gave up 1 base, with 13 bases separating them. CDR3 sequence (DNA): TGCGCCAGCAGCCAAGTAATACAGGGAGAGAACACTGAAGCTTTCTTT. The encoded protein is CASSQVIQGENTEAFF.